This TCR beta chain is drawn from a study of identical twins. TCRdb processed the 5' RACE reads anew with MiXCR; each CDR3 protein has one entry. Here the sample spans approximately 590,000 distinct CDR3 sequences, roughly 9.9% being singletons. CDR3 size: 14 residues. V lost 0 bases, J lost 0 bases, and 5 bases lay in between. CDR1 SGDLS and CDR2 YYNGEE come from the germline V gene. In the case of this clonotype: Its antigen is undetermined.

Overall study findings and caveats: These conclusions were based on statistical analysis (cross-sectional, not following the same donors). Abundant beta clonotypes from cord blood had fewer insertions, unlike memory repertoires, which showed none.

This sample also appeared in a second study, on yellow fever vaccine responses in identical twins.

Sequencing was carried out using PBMCs. The receptor comes from a woman under 30 in good health. This chain joins TRBV9 and TRBJ2-3, with D unresolved. The CDR3 is CASSVEPSTDTQYF. The CDR3 DNA reads TGTGCCAGCAGCGTAGAACCAAGCACAGATACGCAGTATTTT.